The T cell receptor beta chain described here comes from a study of identical twins. Whole-study results and caveats: Abundant beta clonotypes from cord blood had fewer insertions, unlike memory repertoires, which showed none. Out-of-frame beta chain sequences displayed weaker excess sharing between twins. Shared out-of-frame alpha sequences (those common to twins) showed excess low generation probability.

Comments on this clonotype: Antigen specificity is unknown.

TCRdb re-derived calls from the 5' RACE reads in MiXCR, one entry per CDR3 protein. The profile shows 300,000 to 400,000 distinct CDR3 sequences, approximately 13% of them singletons. The J segment lost 4 bases and the V segment lost 0 bases, leaving 5 bases of the junction unmatched. The CDR3 spans 16 residues. The germline V gene has CDR1 SGHAT and CDR2 FQNNGV. A further study also used this sample, focusing on yellow fever vaccine responses in identical twins.

V usage is TRBV11-2 and J usage is TRBJ2-7, with 11 bases fitting TRBD2. Sequenced material: CD8+ T cells sorted from blood. The TCR sequence derives from a woman younger than 35 in good health. This CDR3 reads CASSLEIAGGEYEQYF. The DNA for the CDR3 is TGTGCCAGCAGCTTAGAGATAGCGGGAGGGGAATACGAGCAGTACTTC.